Below, 20 T cell receptor beta chains from the same sample are listed, as sequenced in a study of spatial heterogeneity in lung cancer. Study results and caveats: Tumoral mutation counts were tracked by counts of expanded intratumoral alpha and beta TCRs.

TCRdb recomputed calls from the 5' RACE reads with MiXCR, one row per CDR3 protein. Of about 9,400 distinct CDR3 sequences detected, over 6% appear once; the ten largest clones hold over 9.5%. These TCRs' antigens remain unknown. Time point denoted: sample taken at primary tumor resection. Sample: lung tumor tissue, taken at surgery. These receptors were taken from a male donor with early-stage non-small cell lung cancer.

Only a few counts were recorded for this clonotype. This may stem from a read error, because a much larger clone lies one nucleotide away. The library was designed around alpha chains, so this beta chain is a stray read whose abundance carries little weight. The V and J genes are TRBV20-1 and TRBJ2-3; 9 bases align to TRBD2. In germline, CDR1 is DFQATT, CDR2 SNEGSKA (reference sequence). Unmatched junction bases numbered 17, after V lost 5 bases and J lost 8 bases. The CDR3 is 16 amino acids. Written as DNA, the CDR3 is TGCAGTGCTGGCCCAGGACTAGTGGGAGCGGGAGGTACGCAGTATTTT. This encodes CSAGPGLVGAGGTQYF.

This clonotype was counted many times. Since it is a stray read in a library aimed at alpha chains, this beta chain has a size that is not meaningful. The V gene is TRBV4-2, the J gene TRBJ2-2; TRBD1 or TRBD2 may be the D gene (6 bases each). The CDR3 covers 14 residues. Germline V gives CDR1 LGHNA, CDR2 YNFKEQ. Trimming removed 6 bases at V and 5 bases at J, with 13 bases between. The CDR3 region has the DNA TGTGCCAGCAGAGTGGAGGGACAAACCGGGGAGCTGTTTTTT. It specifies CASRVEGQTGELFF.

This clonotype appeared many times. With the library built for alpha chains, this beta chain is off target and its frequency is not meaningful. V gene TRBV15 combines with J gene TRBJ2-3, with TRBD1 identical over 7 bases. This CDR3 contains 13 residues. Per the germline V gene, CDR1 is LNHNV and CDR2 is YYDKDF (reference sequence). Trimming at V came to 0 bases and at J to 11 bases, leaving 5 bases not matched to a gene. This chain's CDR3 is CATSRDRQGGQYF. CDR3 sequence (DNA): TGTGCCACCAGCAGAGACCGACAGGGCGGGCAGTATTTT. Full variable domain (outside the CDR3, taken from reference TRBV15 and TRBJ2-3): DAMVIQNPRYQVTQFGKPVTLSCSQTLNHNVMYWYQQKSSQAPKLLFHYYDKDFNNEADTPDNFQSRRPNTSFCFLDIRSPGLGDTAMYLCATSRDRQGGQYFGPGTRLTVL.

This clonotype was observed many times. Since the library was made to target alpha chains, this beta chain is a stray read and its abundance is not meaningful. V is TRBV7-2 and J is TRBJ2-5; D is unresolved. Germline-derived CDR1 and CDR2 are SGHTA and FQGNSA. V lost 6 bases to trimming and J lost 2 bases, with 10 bases between them. The CDR3 has 13 amino acids. The CDR3 DNA reads as TGTGCCAGCAGTTACAGTCTACAAGAGACCCAGTACTTC. This translates into CASSYSLQETQYF.

This clonotype is categorized as medium-sized. As an off-target read in a library built for alpha chains, this beta chain has a frequency of little significance. The gene calls are TRBV20-1 and TRBJ2-3; 15 bases line up with TRBD2. CDR1 and CDR2 (germline): DFQATT, SNEGSKA (reference sequence). The CDR3 covers 19 residues. The J segment lost 7 bases and the V segment lost 4 bases, leaving 18 bases of the junction unmatched. The CDR3 loop reads CSAKTPGLAGGPTVHTQYF. CDR3 bases: TGCAGTGCTAAGACTCCCGGACTAGCGGGAGGGCCGACTGTTCATACGCAGTATTTT.

This clonotype was seen at least ten times. Because this beta chain is a stray read in a library intended to capture alpha chains, its abundance should not be given much weight. V is TRBV6-2 or TRBV6-3 and J is TRBJ2-2, with D unresolved. Trimming cost V 2 bases and J 5 bases, with 6 bases left between them. This CDR3 region has 13 residues. Looked up from germline, CDR1 is MNHEY and CDR2 is SVGEGT. The CDR3 protein is CASSYMETGELFF. The CDR3 region has the DNA TGTGCCAGCAGTTACATGGAGACCGGGGAGCTGTTTTTT.

This clonotype was counted ten times or more. Being off target in a library aimed at alpha chains, this beta chain has a size of little meaning. In DNA, the CDR3 is TGTGCCAGCAGCTTATCGGCCATAGCCAAAAACATTCAGTACTTC. Protein sequence: CASSLSAIAKNIQYF. This chain joins TRBV7-2 and TRBJ2-4; no firm D call. The germline V and J ends were trimmed by 2 bases and 0 bases, with 8 bases remaining between them. This CDR3 has 15 residues. Germline V lookup: CDR1 SGHTA, CDR2 FQGNSA.

About this clonotype itself: With the library built for alpha chains, this beta chain is off target and its frequency is not meaningful. The CDR3, as DNA: TGCAGTGCTAGGCCAAGGACTAGCGGAGCGTTCACAGATACGCAGTATTTT. Translation: CSARPRTSGAFTDTQYF. The J gene is TRBJ2-3, the V gene TRBV20-1; 10 bases align to TRBD2. The germline V gene encodes CDR1 DFQATT and CDR2 SNEGSKA (reference sequence). Trimming at V came to 3 bases and at J to 2 bases, leaving 11 bases not matched to a gene. The CDR3 contains 17 residues.

This clonotype was counted at least ten times. This beta chain slipped into a library made for alpha chains as a stray read, so its size is not meaningful. This chain joins TRBV12-3 or TRBV12-4 and TRBJ2-3; TRBD2 matches 12 bases. CDR3 length: 16 residues. V dropped 5 bases and J dropped 1; count of bases not matched to a gene: 4. This CDR3 reads CASSPRTSGGTDTQYF. CDR3 DNA: TGTGCCAGCAGTCCCCGGACTAGCGGGGGCACAGATACGCAGTATTTT.

This clonotype was recorded at least ten times. Found in a library prepared for alpha chains, this beta chain is an off-target read, and its abundance has little meaning. The V call is TRBV12-3 or TRBV12-4, the J call TRBJ1-5; possibly TRBD1 for D (6 bases). CDR3 length equals 14 residues. V gave up 4 bases and J gave up 4 bases, with 11 bases separating them. CDR3 in amino acids: CASSYGDNNQPQHF. CDR3 nucleotides: TGTGCCAGCAGTTACGGGGACAATAATCAGCCCCAGCATTTT.

As for this clonotype: The library was built for alpha chains, so this beta chain is an off-target read and its size means little. This rearrangement joins TRBV28 to TRBJ2-3; D not certain. The CDR3 runs 15 residues. Germline CDR1 reads MDHEN; CDR2 reads SYDVKM. V was cut by 6 bases and J by 2 bases, with 15 bases left in between. In nucleotides, the CDR3 is TGTGCCAGCAGCACCCAGTCGCGGCCCACAGATACGCAGTATTTT. This gives the protein CASSTQSRPTDTQYF.

This clonotype was counted at least ten times. This beta chain is an unintended read in a library built for alpha chains; its size means little. This sequence joins TRBV7-3 and TRBJ2-1, with D possibly matching TRBD2 (6 bases). V was trimmed by 4 bases and J by 6 bases, leaving 16 bases between them. The CDR3 is 15 amino acids. Germline assignment: CDR1 SGHTA and CDR2 FQGTGA. The CDR3 nucleotides read TGTGCCAGCAGCTCCCAAGGAGGGAGCGGCAATGAGCAGTTCTTC. It codes for CASSSQGGSGNEQFF.

This clonotype is termed medium-sized (0.01 to 0.1%). The library was designed around alpha chains, so this beta chain is a stray read whose abundance carries little weight. V usage is TRBV7-2 and J usage is TRBJ1-2, with TRBD1 matching 8 bases. The V segment lost 0 bases and the J segment 3 bases; nucleotides outside the gene matches: 12. This CDR3 comprises 18 residues. The germline CDR1 and CDR2 sequences are SGHTA and FQGNSA. The CDR3 nucleotides read TGTGCCAGCAGCTTAGCGCGCATGGCAGGGGGCGTCGACTATGGCTACACCTTC. Its protein product is CASSLARMAGGVDYGYTF.

Comment on this clonotype: Germline is not matched at one junction end, which may reflect a read error. For a library built for alpha chains, this beta chain is a stray read; little rests on its size. The chain recombines TRBV7-2 with TRBJ1-2, with D uncertain. The CDR3 spans 11 residues. Per germline, CDR1 SGHTA and CDR2 FQGNSA. The CDR3, as DNA: TGTGCCAGCAGCTCTAATTATGGCTACACCTTC. This codes for CASSSNYGYTF.

On this clonotype itself: This beta chain lies outside the target of a library built for alpha chains; its clone size means little. The genes are TRBV5-1 and TRBJ1-1; 7 bases match TRBD1. Germline trimming cut 0 bases from V and 5 bases from J; bases unmatched to any gene: 7. The CDR3 consists of 15 residues. Germline assignment: CDR1 SGHRS and CDR2 YFSETQ. This CDR3 is CASSLVAGGGTEAFF. The CDR3 DNA is TGCGCCAGCAGCTTGGTGGCAGGGGGAGGGACTGAAGCTTTCTTT.

In this sample, this clonotype turned up a few times. The library was designed around alpha chains, so this beta chain is a stray read whose abundance carries little weight. The J gene is TRBJ1-5, the V gene TRBV10-2; D not resolved. Germline lookup yields CDR1 WSHSY and CDR2 SAAADI. V was shortened by 2 bases and J by 6 bases, with 11 bases between the two germline ends. The CDR3 consists of 14 residues. This chain's CDR3 is CASSEKGGVQPQHF. The CDR3 nucleotides are TGCGCCAGCAGTGAGAAGGGCGGGGTTCAGCCCCAGCATTTT.

Ten or more counts support this clonotype. The library was prepared for alpha chains; this beta chain is a stray read, so its frequency means little. The chain links TRBV7-9 to TRBJ2-1; 10 bases are shared with TRBD2. CDR3 length: 17 residues. Trimming at V came to 6 bases and at J to 12 bases, leaving 20 bases not matched to a gene. Per germline, CDR1 SEHNR and CDR2 FQNEAQ (reference sequence). The CDR3 spells CASSSRDGLAAFGAQFF. CDR3 nucleotide sequence: TGTGCCAGCAGTTCCCGAGACGGACTAGCGGCTTTTGGGGCGCAGTTCTTC. Full variable domain (remainder filled in from reference TRBV7-9 and TRBJ2-1): DTGVSQNPRHKITKRGQNVTFRCDPISEHNRLYWYRQTLGQGPEFLTYFQNEAQLEKSRLLSDRFSAERPKGSFSTLEIQRTEQGDSAMYLCASSSRDGLAAFGAQFFGPGTRLTVL.

This clonotype appeared many times. The library was designed around alpha chains, so this beta chain is a stray read whose abundance carries little weight. The rearrangement uses TRBV6-1 and TRBJ1-6; TRBD1 is a possible D gene (6 bases). Trimming shortened V by 2 bases and J by 8 bases, and 7 bases separated the two germline ends. CDR3 length: 13 amino acids. Germline loops: CDR1 MNHNS, CDR2 SASEGT. The CDR3 region is CASSEKGDSPLHF. The CDR3 DNA follows: TGTGCCAGCAGTGAAAAGGGGGATTCACCCCTCCACTTT.

On this clonotype itself: Being off target in a library aimed at alpha chains, this beta chain has a size of little meaning. This sequence joins TRBV28 and TRBJ2-7; TRBD2 is a possible D gene (5 bases). This CDR3 has 11 residues. Germline CDR1 reads MDHEN; CDR2 reads SYDVKM. V was cut by 3 bases and J by 7 bases, with 7 bases left in between. In DNA form, the CDR3 reads TGTGCCAGCAGTTTCCCGGGGGAGCAGTACTTC. It translates to CASSFPGEQYF.

This clonotype showed up many times. This beta chain is a stray read from a library made for alpha chains; its abundance is not meaningful. The rearrangement links TRBV7-9 to TRBJ1-5, with no clear D. This CDR3 spans 12 amino acids. Germline values: CDR1 SEHNR, CDR2 FQNEAQ (reference sequence). V lost 3 bases and J lost 5, with 5 bases in between. CDR3 loop: CASSFSDQPQHF. As DNA, the CDR3 is TGTGCCAGCAGCTTCAGTGATCAGCCCCAGCATTTT.